A single sample is the source of the 18 T cell receptor beta chains below, sequenced in a study of vaccination effects on CD4 cells after COVID-19. Clones were read by immunoSEQ multiplex PCR, and TCRdb kept only the in-frame ones, dropping some. The sample yields about 24,000 clones, around 81% seen once. These TCRs are of unknown antigen specificity. Before any sequencing was done, the ViraFEST assay used viral peptide pools to expand antigen-specific CD4+ T cells. Subsequent to less than eleven days of culture, CD4+ T cells were isolated. The vaccine given was either BNT162b2 or mRNA-1273, in two doses. The sample consisted of CD4+ T cells from PBMCs cultured with SARS-CoV-2 spike peptides, taken after COVID-19 vaccination. These receptor sequences come from a human donor who received a COVID-19 vaccine. Some clones in this sample may be carry-over from other donors' samples.

The rearrangement links TRBV6-1 to TRBJ2-4, with a tentative D call TRBD2 (6 bases). This CDR3 is built from 18 residues. The ends were cut back, 1 base at V and 3 bases at J, with 19 bases in the middle. Germline CDR1 reads MNHNS; CDR2 reads SASEGT. The CDR3 region has the DNA TGTGCCAGCAGTGAAGACGGAGGAAGGGGAGGAGGCAAAAACATTCAGTACTTC. It specifies CASSEDGGRGGGKNIQYF.

This sequence joins TRBV6-6 and TRBJ1-4; TRBD1 is a possible D gene (5 bases). The V end lost 0 bases, the J end lost 4 bases, and 6 bases lay between the germline ends. The length of the CDR3 is 14 residues. Germline lookup yields CDR1 MNHNY and CDR2 SVGAGI (reference sequence). The CDR3 loop is CASSYSGDNEKLFF. In DNA form, the CDR3 reads TGTGCCAGCAGTTACTCAGGGGATAATGAAAAACTGTTTTTT.

The V and J genes are TRBV5-1 and TRBJ2-3, with D hard to call. The V and J ends lost 0 bases and 3 bases respectively, with 8 bases between them. Germline values: CDR1 SGHRS, CDR2 YFSETQ. The CDR3 has 14 residues. The chain's CDR3 is CASSLAEGTDTQYF. CDR3 DNA: TGCGCCAGCAGCTTGGCCGAAGGAACAGATACGCAGTATTTT.

This clone was detected once. V is TRBV24-1 and J is TRBJ2-2; possibly TRBD1 for D (5 bases). The CDR3 length is 17 residues. Trimming shortened V by 3 bases and J by 4 bases, and 17 bases separated the two germline ends. Germline values: CDR1 KGHDR, CDR2 SFDVKD. The chain's CDR3 is CATSDPTGHPGTGELFF. The CDR3 region has the DNA TGTGCCACCAGTGATCCCACAGGACACCCGGGCACCGGGGAGCTGTTTTTT.

The chain couples TRBV18 to TRBJ1-2; D possibly corresponds to TRBD1 (5 bases). CDR3 size: 15 residues. Germline CDR1 and CDR2: KGHSH and LQKENI. Trimming stripped 4 bases from V and 4 bases from J, with 16 bases between. CDR3 coding DNA: TGTGCCAGCTCACTTCCCCCGGGACCCTCCTATGGCTACACCTTC. Translated: CASSLPPGPSYGYTF.

The chain has TRBV7-8 and TRBJ2-1; D call uncertain. The CDR3 sequence is 16 residues long. CDR1 is SGHVS and CDR2 is FQNEAQ in the germline V gene. V lost 2 bases and J lost 0, with 11 bases in between. This chain's CDR3 is CASSLLDWSSYNEQFF. In nucleotides, the CDR3 is TGTGCCAGCAGCTTATTAGACTGGAGCTCCTACAATGAGCAGTTCTTC.

This clone was detected once. The chain has TRBV7-3 and TRBJ2-1, with D perhaps being TRBD1 or TRBD2 (5 bases each). The CDR3 is 11 residues long. The germline V and J ends were trimmed by 2 bases and 9 bases, with 5 bases remaining between them. The germline gives CDR1 SGHTA, CDR2 FQGTGA. This CDR3 reads CASSLGTEQFF. CDR3 nucleotide sequence: TGTGCCAGCAGCTTAGGGACTGAGCAGTTCTTC.

The chain uses TRBV2 and TRBJ1-5; 11 nucleotides match TRBD1. Germline V gene lookup returns CDR1 SNHLY and CDR2 FYNNEI. The CDR3 is 14 residues long. J lost 9 bases, V lost 7 bases, and 8 bases had no gene match. In DNA, the CDR3 is TGTGCCAGCACCCACGGGACAGGGGGAAGGCCCCAGCATTTT. This encodes CASTHGTGGRPQHF.

The sample holds one count of this clone. The chain joins TRBV7-3 to TRBJ2-3; D tentatively reads TRBD1 or TRBD2 (6 bases each). V lost 2 bases and J lost 1, with 10 bases in between. The V gene's germline CDR1 is SGHTA and CDR2 FQGTGA. The CDR3 runs to 15 residues. The CDR3 spells CASSLSGARTDTQYF. For the CDR3, the DNA is TGTGCCAGCAGCTTATCGGGGGCCCGCACAGATACGCAGTATTTT. The full variable domain, in which reference TRBV7-3 and TRBJ2-3 provide the parts outside the CDR3, is GAGVSQTPSNKVTEKGKYVELRCDPISGHTALYWYRQSLGQGPEFLIYFQGTGAADDSGLPNDRFFAVRPEGSVSTLKIQRTERGDSAVYLCASSLSGARTDTQYFGPGTRLTVL.

V and J are TRBV7-9 and TRBJ2-3, with 8 bases identical to TRBD1. The J segment lost 5 bases and the V segment lost 4 bases, leaving 14 bases of the junction unmatched. The CDR3 is 17 residues long. The germline V gene has CDR1 SEHNR and CDR2 FQNEAQ (reference sequence). The DNA for the CDR3 is TGTGCCAGCAGCTCCCGAGGTCAGGGGGCGCGAGTAGATACGCAGTATTTT. Protein product: CASSSRGQGARVDTQYF. Supplemented by reference TRBV7-9 and TRBJ2-3, the full variable domain reads DTGVSQNPRHKITKRGQNVTFRCDPISEHNRLYWYRQTLGQGPEFLTYFQNEAQLEKSRLLSDRFSAERPKGSFSTLEIQRTEQGDSAMYLCASSSRGQGARVDTQYFGPGTRLTVL.

V gene TRBV18 combines with J gene TRBJ1-5; no definite D call. In germline, CDR1 is KGHSH, CDR2 LQKENI. V was cut by 3 bases and J by 9 bases, with 9 bases left in between. The CDR3 is 12 amino acids. CDR3 sequence: CASSPDRGPQHF. DNA of the CDR3: TGTGCCAGCTCACCCGACCGAGGGCCCCAGCATTTT.

The chain carries TRBV29-1 and TRBJ1-2, with a weak D call TRBD1 (5 bases). V was clipped by 7 bases and J by 0 bases, with 9 bases between them. This CDR3 has 12 residues. Germline loops: CDR1 SQVTM, CDR2 ANQGSEA. This CDR3 reads CSAGGANYGYTF. For the CDR3, the DNA is TGCAGCGCTGGGGGGGCTAACTATGGCTACACCTTC. The full variable domain, in which reference TRBV29-1 and TRBJ1-2 provide the parts outside the CDR3, is SAVISQKPSRDICQRGTSLTIQCQVDSQVTMMFWYRQQPGQSLTLIATANQGSEATYESGFVIDKFPISRPNLTFSTLTVSNMSPEDSSIYLCSAGGANYGYTFGSGTRLTVV.

This rearrangement joins TRBV20-1 to TRBJ2-4, with TRBD2 as a possible D gene (5 bases). Trimming left V 6 bases short and J 7 bases short, with 7 bases between. The V gene's germline CDR1 is DFQATT and CDR2 SNEGSKA (reference sequence). The CDR3 runs to 10 residues. The CDR3 coding sequence is TGCAGTGCGAGCGGTAACATTCAGTACTTC. This sequence encodes CSASGNIQYF.

The chain couples TRBV5-8 to TRBJ2-1, with D tentatively TRBD2 (5 bases). CDR1 is SGHTS, CDR2 YDEGEE, per germline. The CDR3 length is 12 residues. Trimming left V 7 bases short and J 4 bases short, with 9 bases between. CDR3 sequence: CASSGDYNEQFF. DNA of the CDR3: TGTGCCAGCTCCGGGGATTACAATGAGCAGTTCTTC.

The rearrangement uses TRBV6-5 and TRBJ1-1; the D is unclear. The length of the CDR3 is 15 residues. The ends were cut back, 7 bases at V and 1 base at J, with 16 bases in the middle. Germline CDR1 is MNHEY and CDR2 is SVGAGI. The CDR3: CASIEGASGNTEAFF. CDR3 bases: TGTGCCAGCATCGAGGGCGCTTCCGGGAACACTGAAGCTTTCTTT.

The chain employs TRBV5-1 and TRBJ2-2, with D tentatively TRBD1 (6 bases). Germline V gene data show CDR1 as SGHRS and CDR2 as YFSETQ. The CDR3 runs 17 residues. Trimming cost V 4 bases and J 4 bases, with 20 bases left between them. The CDR3 DNA sequence: TGCGCCAGCAGCCAATTACAGGGTAAACCGAGCACCGGGGAGCTGTTTTTT. Translated, it gives CASSQLQGKPSTGELFF.

This chain joins TRBV19 and TRBJ1-6, with TRBD1 matching 9 bases. This CDR3 is 16 amino acids long. CDR1 and CDR2 (germline): LNHDA, SQIVND (reference sequence). Trimming at V came to 5 bases and at J to 7 bases, leaving 9 bases not matched to a gene. This chain's CDR3 is CASSGPGQGFNSPLHF. CDR3 coding DNA: TGTGCCAGTAGTGGACCGGGACAGGGTTTCAATTCACCCCTCCACTTT.

The chain recombines TRBV24-1 with TRBJ1-2; 7 bases fit TRBD1. Germline V gives CDR1 KGHDR, CDR2 SFDVKD. V gave up 6 bases and J gave up 4 bases; unmatched junction bases: 4. There are 13 residues in the CDR3. The CDR3 protein is CATSSRQGYGYTF. The CDR3 DNA is TGTGCCACCAGTTCTCGACAGGGCTATGGCTACACCTTC.